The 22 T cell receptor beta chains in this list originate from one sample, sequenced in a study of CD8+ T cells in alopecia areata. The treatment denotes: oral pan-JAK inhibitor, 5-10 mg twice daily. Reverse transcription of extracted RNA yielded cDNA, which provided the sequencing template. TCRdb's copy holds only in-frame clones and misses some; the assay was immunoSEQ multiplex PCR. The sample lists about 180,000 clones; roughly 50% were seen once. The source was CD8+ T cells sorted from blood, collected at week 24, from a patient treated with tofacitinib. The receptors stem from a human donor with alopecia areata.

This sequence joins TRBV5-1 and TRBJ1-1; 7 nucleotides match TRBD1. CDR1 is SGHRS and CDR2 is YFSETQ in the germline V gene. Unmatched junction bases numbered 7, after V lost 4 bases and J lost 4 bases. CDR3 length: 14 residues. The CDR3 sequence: CASSDRVEGTEAFF. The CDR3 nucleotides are TGCGCCAGCAGCGACAGGGTGGAGGGCACTGAAGCTTTCTTT.

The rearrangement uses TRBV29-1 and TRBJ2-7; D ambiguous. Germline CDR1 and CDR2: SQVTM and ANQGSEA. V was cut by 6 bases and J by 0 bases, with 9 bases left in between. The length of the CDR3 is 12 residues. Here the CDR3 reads CSVSKGSYEQYF. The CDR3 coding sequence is TGCAGCGTCTCTAAGGGCTCCTACGAGCAGTACTTC.

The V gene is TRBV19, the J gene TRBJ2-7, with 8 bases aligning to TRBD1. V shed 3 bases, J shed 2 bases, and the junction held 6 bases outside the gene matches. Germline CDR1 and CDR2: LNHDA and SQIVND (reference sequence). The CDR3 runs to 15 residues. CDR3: CASSIGTGGPYEQYF. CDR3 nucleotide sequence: TGTGCCAGTAGTATTGGTACAGGGGGACCCTACGAGCAGTACTTC.

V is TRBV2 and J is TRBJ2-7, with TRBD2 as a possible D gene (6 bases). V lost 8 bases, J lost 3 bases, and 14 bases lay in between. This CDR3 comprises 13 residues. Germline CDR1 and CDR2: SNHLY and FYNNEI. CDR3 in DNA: TGTGCCAGCGGCGGGACGGAAGACTACGAGCAGTACTTC. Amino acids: CASGGTEDYEQYF.

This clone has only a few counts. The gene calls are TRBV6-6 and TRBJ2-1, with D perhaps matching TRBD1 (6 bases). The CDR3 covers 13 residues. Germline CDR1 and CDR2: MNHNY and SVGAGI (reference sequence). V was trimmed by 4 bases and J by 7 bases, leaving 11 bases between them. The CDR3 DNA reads TGTGCCAGCAGTTTCCGGACAGCTAATGAGCAGTTCTTC. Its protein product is CASSFRTANEQFF.

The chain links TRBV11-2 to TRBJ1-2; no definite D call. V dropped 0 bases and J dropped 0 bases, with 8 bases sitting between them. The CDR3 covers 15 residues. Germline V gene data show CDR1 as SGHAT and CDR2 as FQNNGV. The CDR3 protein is CASSLDLGSNYGYTF. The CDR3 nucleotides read TGTGCCAGCAGCTTAGATCTCGGGTCTAACTATGGCTACACCTTC.

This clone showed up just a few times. The CDR3 DNA is TGTGCCACCGACCCGGGCGAGCGGAGCTCCCAAGAGACCCAGTACTTC. This encodes CATDPGERSSQETQYF. The chain recombines TRBV30 with TRBJ2-5; possible D gene TRBD2, 5 bases. Germline V gene data show CDR1 as GTSNPN and CDR2 as SVGIG (reference sequence). The CDR3 runs 16 residues. Trimming took 8 bases from V and 1 from J, leaving 23 bases between them.

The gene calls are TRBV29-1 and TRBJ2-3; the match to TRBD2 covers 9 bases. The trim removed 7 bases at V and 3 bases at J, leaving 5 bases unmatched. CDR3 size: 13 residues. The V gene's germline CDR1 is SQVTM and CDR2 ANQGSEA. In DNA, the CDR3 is TGCAGCGCAATAGCGGGGGTGACAGATACGCAGTATTTT. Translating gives CSAIAGVTDTQYF.

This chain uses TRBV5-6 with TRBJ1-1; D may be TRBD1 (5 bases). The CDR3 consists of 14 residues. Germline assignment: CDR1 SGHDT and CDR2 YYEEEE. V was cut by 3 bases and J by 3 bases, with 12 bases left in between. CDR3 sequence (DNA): TGTGCCAGCAGCTACCAGGGTACAGACACTGAAGCTTTCTTT. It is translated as CASSYQGTDTEAFF.

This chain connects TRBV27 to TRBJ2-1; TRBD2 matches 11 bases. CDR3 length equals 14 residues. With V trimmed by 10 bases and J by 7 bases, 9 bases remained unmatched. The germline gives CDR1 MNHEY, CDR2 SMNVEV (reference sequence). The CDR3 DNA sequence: TGTGCCACATTAGCGGGGGGGCTATTTAATGAGCAGTTCTTC. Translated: CATLAGGLFNEQFF.

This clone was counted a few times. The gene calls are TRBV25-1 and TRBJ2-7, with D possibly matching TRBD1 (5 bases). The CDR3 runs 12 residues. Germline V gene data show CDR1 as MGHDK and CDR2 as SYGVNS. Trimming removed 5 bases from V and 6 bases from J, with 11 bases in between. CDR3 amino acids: CASSISGLEQYF. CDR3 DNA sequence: TGTGCCAGCAGTATATCAGGGCTCGAGCAGTACTTC.

This CDR3 reads CSVPAMEGYGYTF. The CDR3, as DNA: TGCAGCGTACCTGCTATGGAAGGCTATGGCTACACCTTC. The V gene is TRBV29-1, the J gene TRBJ1-2; D gene ambiguous. CDR1 is SQVTM, CDR2 ANQGSEA, per germline. This CDR3 has 13 amino acids. V was cut by 6 bases and J by 4 bases, with 15 bases left in between. Full variable domain (outside the CDR3, taken from reference TRBV29-1 and TRBJ1-2): SAVISQKPSRDICQRGTSLTIQCQVDSQVTMMFWYRQQPGQSLTLIATANQGSEATYESGFVIDKFPISRPNLTFSTLTVSNMSPEDSSIYLCSVPAMEGYGYTFGSGTRLTVV.

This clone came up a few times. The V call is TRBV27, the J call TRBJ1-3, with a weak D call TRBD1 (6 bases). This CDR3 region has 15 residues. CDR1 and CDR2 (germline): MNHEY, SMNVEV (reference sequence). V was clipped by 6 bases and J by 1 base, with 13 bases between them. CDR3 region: CASRPQGWSGNTIYF. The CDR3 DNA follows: TGTGCCAGCAGACCTCAGGGGTGGTCTGGAAACACCATATATTTT.

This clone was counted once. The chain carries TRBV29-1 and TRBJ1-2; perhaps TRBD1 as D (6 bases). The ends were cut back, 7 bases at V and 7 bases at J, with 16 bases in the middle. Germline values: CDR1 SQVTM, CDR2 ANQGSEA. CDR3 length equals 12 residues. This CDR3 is CSAVTGRGGYTF. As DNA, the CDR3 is TGCAGCGCCGTAACAGGGAGAGGTGGCTACACCTTC.

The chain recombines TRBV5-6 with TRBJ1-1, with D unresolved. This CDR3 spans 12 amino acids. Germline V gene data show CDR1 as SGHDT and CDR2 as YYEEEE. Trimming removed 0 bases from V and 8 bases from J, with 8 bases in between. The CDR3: CASSLANVEAFF. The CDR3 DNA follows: TGTGCCAGCAGCTTGGCCAACGTGGAAGCTTTCTTT.

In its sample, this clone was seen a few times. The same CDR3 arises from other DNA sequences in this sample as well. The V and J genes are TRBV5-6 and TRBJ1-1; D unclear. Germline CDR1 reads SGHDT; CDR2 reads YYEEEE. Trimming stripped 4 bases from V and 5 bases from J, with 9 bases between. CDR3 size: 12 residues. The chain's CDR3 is CASSRGLTEAFF. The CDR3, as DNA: TGTGCCAGCAGCCGTGGACTGACTGAAGCTTTCTTT.

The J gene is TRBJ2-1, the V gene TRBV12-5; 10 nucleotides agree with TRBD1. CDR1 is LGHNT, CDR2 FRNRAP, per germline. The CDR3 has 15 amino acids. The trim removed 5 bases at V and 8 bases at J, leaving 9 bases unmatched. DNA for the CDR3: TGTGCTAGTGGTCCTGGCGGGACAGGGGATGATGAGCAGTTCTTC. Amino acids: CASGPGGTGDDEQFF.

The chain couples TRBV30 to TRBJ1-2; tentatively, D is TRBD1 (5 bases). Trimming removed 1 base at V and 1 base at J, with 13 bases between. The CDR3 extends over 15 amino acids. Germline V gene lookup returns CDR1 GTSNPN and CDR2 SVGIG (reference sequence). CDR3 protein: CAWSDLGTGNYGYTF. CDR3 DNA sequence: TGTGCCTGGAGTGACCTCGGGACCGGTAACTATGGCTACACCTTC.

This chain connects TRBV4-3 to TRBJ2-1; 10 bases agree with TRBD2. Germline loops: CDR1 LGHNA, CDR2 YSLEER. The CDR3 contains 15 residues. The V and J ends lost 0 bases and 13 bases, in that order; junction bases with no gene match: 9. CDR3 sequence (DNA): TGCGCCAGCAGCCAAGATCAGGGTAGCGGGGGGCCCCAGTTCTTC. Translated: CASSQDQGSGGPQFF.

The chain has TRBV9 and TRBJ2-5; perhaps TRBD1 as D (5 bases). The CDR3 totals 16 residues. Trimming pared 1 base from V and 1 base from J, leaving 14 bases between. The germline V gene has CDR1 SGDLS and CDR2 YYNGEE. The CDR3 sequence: CASSVQGSQLQETQYF. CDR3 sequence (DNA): TGTGCCAGCAGCGTACAGGGTTCCCAGCTCCAAGAGACCCAGTACTTC.

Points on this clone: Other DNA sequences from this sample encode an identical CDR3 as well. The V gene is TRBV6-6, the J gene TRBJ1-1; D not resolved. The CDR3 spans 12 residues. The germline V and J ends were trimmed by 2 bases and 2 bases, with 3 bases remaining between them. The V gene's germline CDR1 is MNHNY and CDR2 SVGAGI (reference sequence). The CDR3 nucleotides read TGTGCCAGCAGTTACACAAACACTGAAGCTTTCTTT. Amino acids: CASSYTNTEAFF.

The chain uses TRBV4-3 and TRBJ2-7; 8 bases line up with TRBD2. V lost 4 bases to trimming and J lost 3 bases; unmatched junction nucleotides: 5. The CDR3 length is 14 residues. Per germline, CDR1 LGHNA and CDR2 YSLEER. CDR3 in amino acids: CASSLSGGDYEQYF. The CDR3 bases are TGCGCCAGCAGCCTCTCGGGAGGGGACTACGAGCAGTACTTC.